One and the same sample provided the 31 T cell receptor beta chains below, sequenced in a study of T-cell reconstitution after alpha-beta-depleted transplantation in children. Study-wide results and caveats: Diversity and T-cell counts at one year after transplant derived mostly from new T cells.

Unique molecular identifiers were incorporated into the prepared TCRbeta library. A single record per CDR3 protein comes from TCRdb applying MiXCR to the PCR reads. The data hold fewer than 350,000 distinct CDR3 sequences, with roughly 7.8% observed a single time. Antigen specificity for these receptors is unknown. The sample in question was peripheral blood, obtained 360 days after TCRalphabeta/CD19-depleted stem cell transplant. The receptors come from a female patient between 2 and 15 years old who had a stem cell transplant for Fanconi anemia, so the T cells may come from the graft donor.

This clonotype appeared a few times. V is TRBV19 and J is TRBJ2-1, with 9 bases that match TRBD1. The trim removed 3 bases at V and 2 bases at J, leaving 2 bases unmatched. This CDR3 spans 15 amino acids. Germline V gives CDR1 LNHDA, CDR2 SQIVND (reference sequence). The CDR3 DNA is TGTGCCAGTAGTATTCGGGACAGGGCCTACAATGAGCAGTTCTTC. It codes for CASSIRDRAYNEQFF.

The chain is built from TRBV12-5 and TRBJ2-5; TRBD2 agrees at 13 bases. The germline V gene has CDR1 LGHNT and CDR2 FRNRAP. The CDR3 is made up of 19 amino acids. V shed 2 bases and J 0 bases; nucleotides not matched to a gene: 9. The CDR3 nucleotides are TGTGCTAGTGGTTTGTCACCGGGACTAGCGGGACCGTACCAAGAGACCCAGTACTTC. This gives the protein CASGLSPGLAGPYQETQYF.

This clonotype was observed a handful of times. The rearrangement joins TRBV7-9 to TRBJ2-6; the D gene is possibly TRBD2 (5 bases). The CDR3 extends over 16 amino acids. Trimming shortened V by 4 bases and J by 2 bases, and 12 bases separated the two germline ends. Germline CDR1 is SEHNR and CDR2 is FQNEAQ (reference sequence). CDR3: CASSSGLRAGANVLTF. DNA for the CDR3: TGTGCCAGCAGCTCCGGCCTGAGGGCTGGGGCCAACGTCCTGACTTTC.

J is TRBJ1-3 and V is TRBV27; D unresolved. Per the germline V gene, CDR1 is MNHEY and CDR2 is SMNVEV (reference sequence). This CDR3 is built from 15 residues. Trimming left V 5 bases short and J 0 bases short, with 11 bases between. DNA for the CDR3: TGTGCCAGCAGTCTCGCGGACCCCTCTGGAAACACCATATATTTT. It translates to CASSLADPSGNTIYF.

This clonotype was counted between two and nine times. The CDR3 here is CASSVAGTGRRDTQYF. The CDR3 coding sequence is TGTGCCAGCAGCGTAGCAGGGACAGGGAGGAGAGATACGCAGTATTTT. This chain uses TRBV9 with TRBJ2-3; 9 positions agree with TRBD1. The CDR3 loop spans 16 amino acids. CDR1 is SGDLS, CDR2 YYNGEE, per germline. V gave up 0 bases and J gave up 5 bases; unmatched junction bases: 7.

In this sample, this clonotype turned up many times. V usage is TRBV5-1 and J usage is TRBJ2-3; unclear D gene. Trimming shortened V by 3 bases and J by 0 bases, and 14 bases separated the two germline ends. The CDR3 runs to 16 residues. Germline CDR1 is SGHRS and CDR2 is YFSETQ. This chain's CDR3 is CASSYQARSSTDTQYF. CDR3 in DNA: TGCGCCAGCAGCTATCAAGCGAGGTCGAGCACAGATACGCAGTATTTT.

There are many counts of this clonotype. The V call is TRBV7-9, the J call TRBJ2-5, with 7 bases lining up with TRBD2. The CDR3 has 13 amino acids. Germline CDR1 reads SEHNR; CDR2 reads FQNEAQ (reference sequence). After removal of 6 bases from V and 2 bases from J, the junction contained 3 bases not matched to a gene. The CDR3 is CASRPSGQETQYF. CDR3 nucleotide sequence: TGTGCCAGCAGGCCTAGCGGTCAAGAGACCCAGTACTTC. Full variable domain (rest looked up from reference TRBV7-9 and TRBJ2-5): DTGVSQNPRHKITKRGQNVTFRCDPISEHNRLYWYRQTLGQGPEFLTYFQNEAQLEKSRLLSDRFSAERPKGSFSTLEIQRTEQGDSAMYLCASRPSGQETQYFGPGTRLLVL.

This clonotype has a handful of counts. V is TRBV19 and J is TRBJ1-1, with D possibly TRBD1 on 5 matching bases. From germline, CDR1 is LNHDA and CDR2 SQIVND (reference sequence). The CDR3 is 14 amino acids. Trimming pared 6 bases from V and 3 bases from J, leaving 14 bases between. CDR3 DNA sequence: TGTGCCAGTAGCCGGGCCGTGGGGGACACTGAAGCTTTCTTT. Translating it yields CASSRAVGDTEAFF.

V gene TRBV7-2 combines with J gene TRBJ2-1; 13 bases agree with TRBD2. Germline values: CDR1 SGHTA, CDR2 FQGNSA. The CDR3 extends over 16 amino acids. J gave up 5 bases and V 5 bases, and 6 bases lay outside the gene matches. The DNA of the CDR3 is TGTGCCAGCAGCAGGACGGGGACTAGCGGGGACAATGAGCAGTTCTTC. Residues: CASSRTGTSGDNEQFF. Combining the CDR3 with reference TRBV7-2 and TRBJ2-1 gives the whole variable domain GAGVSQSPSNKVTEKGKDVELRCDPISGHTALYWYRQSLGQGLEFLIYFQGNSAPDKSGLPSDRFSAERTGGSVSTLTIQRTQQEDSAVYLCASSRTGTSGDNEQFFGPGTRLTVL.

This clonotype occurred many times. CDR3 amino acids: CASSLSGGSTDTQYF. CDR3 sequence (DNA): TGTGCCAGCAGTCTTAGCGGGGGGAGCACAGATACGCAGTATTTT. The chain has TRBV11-2 and TRBJ2-3; 10 positions match TRBD2. The V segment lost 6 bases and the J segment 0 bases; nucleotides outside the gene matches: 3. Germline V gives CDR1 SGHAT, CDR2 FQNNGV. The CDR3 covers 15 residues.

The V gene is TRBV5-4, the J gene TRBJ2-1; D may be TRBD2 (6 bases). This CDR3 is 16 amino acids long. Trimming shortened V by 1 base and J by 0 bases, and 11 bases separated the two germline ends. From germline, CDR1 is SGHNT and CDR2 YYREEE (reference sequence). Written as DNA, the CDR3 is TGTGCCAGCAGCTTGAGGGCGGGGAGCTCCTACAATGAGCAGTTCTTC. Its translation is CASSLRAGSSYNEQFF.

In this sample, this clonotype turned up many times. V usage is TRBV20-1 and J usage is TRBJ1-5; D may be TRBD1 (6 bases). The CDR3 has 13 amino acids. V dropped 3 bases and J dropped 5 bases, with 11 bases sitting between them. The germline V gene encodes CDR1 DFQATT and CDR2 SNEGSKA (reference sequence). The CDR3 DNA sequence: TGCAGTGCTAGCACAGGGAGAGATCAGCCCCAGCATTTT. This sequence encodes CSASTGRDQPQHF.

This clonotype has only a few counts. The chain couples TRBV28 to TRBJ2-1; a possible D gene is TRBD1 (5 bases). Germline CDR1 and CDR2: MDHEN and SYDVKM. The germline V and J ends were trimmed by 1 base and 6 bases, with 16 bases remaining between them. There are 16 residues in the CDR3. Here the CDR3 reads CASSLYWGRKGNEQFF. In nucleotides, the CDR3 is TGTGCCAGCAGTTTATATTGGGGCCGAAAGGGCAATGAGCAGTTCTTC.

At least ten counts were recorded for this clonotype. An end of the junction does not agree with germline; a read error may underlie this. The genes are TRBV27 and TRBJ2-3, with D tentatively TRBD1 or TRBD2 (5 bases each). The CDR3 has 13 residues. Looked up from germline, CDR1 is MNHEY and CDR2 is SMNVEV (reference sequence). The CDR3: CASSWDSTDTQYF. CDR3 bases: TGCGCCAGCAGCTGGGACAGCACAGATACGCAGTATTTT.

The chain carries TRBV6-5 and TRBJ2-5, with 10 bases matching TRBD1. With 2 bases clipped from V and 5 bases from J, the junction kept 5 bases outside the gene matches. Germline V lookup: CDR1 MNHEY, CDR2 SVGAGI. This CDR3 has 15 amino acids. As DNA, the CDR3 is TGTGCCAGCAGTTACATCGGGACAGGGGCCGAGACCCAGTACTTC. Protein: CASSYIGTGAETQYF.

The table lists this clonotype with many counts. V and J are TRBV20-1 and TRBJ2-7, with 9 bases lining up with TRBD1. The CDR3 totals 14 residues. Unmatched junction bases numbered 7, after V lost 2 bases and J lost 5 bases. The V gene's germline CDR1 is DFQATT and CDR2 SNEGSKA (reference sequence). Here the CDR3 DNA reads TGCAGTGCTAGAATCCGGGACAGGGCCCACGAGCAGTACTTC. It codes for CSARIRDRAHEQYF.

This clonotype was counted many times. The CDR3 coding sequence is TGTGCCAGCAGCCAGATGCATGCCGAAAAGCAGTTCTTC. Its translation is CASSQMHAEKQFF. The chain recombines TRBV12-3 or TRBV12-4 with TRBJ2-1; D call uncertain. The CDR3 contains 13 residues. V lost 6 bases to trimming and J lost 11 bases, with 17 bases between them.

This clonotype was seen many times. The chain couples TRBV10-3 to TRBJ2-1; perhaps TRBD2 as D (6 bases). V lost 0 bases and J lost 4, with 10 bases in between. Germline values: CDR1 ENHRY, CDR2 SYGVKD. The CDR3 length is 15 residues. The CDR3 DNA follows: TGTGCCATCAGTGAGTCTTTAGCGGAATACAATGAGCAGTTCTTC. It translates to CAISESLAEYNEQFF.

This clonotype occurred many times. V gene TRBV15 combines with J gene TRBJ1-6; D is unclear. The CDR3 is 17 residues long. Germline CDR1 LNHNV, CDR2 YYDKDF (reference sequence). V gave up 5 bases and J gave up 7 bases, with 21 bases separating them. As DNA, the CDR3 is TGTGCCACCAGCCCGGGGAACGAGGGTACGAAGAATTCACCCCTCCACTTT. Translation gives CATSPGNEGTKNSPLHF. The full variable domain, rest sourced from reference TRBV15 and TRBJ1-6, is DAMVIQNPRYQVTQFGKPVTLSCSQTLNHNVMYWYQQKSSQAPKLLFHYYDKDFNNEADTPDNFQSRRPNTSFCFLDIRSPGLGDTAMYLCATSPGNEGTKNSPLHFGNGTRLTVT.

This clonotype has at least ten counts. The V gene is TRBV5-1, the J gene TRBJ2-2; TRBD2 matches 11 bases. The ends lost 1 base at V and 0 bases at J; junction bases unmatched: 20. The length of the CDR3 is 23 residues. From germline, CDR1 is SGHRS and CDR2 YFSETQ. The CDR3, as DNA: TGCGCCAGCAGCTTGATCGGGTCGAGACTAGCGGGACTGGACGAAACGAACACCGGGGAGCTGTTTTTT. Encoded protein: CASSLIGSRLAGLDETNTGELFF.

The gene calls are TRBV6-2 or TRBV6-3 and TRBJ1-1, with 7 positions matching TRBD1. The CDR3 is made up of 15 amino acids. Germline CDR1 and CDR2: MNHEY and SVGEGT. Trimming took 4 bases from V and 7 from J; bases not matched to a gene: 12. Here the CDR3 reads CASSSLQGWKNEAFF. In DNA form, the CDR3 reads TGTGCCAGCAGTTCATTACAGGGGTGGAAGAATGAAGCTTTCTTT.

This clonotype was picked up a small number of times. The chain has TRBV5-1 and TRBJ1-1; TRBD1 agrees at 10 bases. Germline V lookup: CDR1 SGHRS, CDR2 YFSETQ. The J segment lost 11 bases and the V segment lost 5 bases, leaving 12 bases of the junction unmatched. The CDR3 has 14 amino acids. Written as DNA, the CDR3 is TGCGCCAGCAGACCCGGGACAGGGGTGGTGGCGGCTTTCTTT. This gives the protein CASRPGTGVVAAFF.

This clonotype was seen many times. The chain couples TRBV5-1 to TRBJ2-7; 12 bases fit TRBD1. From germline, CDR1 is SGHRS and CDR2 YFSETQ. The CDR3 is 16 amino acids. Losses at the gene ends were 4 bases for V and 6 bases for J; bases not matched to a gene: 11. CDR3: CASSLNAGTGGVEQYF. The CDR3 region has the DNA TGCGCCAGCAGCCTGAACGCCGGGACAGGGGGCGTCGAGCAGTACTTC.

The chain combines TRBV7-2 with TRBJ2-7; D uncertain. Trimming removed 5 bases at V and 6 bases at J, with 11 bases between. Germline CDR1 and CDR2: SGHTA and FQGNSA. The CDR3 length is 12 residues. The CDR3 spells CASSPTLSEQYF. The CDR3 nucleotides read TGTGCCAGCAGCCCCACCCTAAGCGAGCAGTACTTC.

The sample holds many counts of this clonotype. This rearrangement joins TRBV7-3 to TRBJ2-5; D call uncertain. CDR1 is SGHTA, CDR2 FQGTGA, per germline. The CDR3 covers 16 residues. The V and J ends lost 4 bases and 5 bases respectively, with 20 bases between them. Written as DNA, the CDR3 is TGTGCCAGCAGCTCTAATAGGTCTGTCGGGCGGGAGACCCAGTACTTC. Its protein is CASSSNRSVGRETQYF.

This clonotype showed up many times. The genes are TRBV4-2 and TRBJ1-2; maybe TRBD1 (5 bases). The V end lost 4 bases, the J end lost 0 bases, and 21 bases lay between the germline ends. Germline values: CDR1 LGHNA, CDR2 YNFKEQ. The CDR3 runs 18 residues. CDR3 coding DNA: TGTGCCAGCAGCCCATATCCCCCCAAGGGGCTTGCTAACTATGGCTACACCTTC. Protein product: CASSPYPPKGLANYGYTF.

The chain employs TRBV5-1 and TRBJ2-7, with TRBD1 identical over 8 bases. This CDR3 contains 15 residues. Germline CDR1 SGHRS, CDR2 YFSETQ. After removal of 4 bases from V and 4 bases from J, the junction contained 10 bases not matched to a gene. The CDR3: CASSAGGTGHYEQYF. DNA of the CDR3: TGCGCCAGCAGCGCGGGCGGGACAGGCCATTACGAGCAGTACTTC.

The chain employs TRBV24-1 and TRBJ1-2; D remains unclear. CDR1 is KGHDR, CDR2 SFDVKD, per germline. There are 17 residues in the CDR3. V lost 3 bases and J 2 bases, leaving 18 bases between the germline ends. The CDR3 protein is CATSDPSQPGENYGYTF. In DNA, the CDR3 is TGTGCCACCAGTGATCCAAGTCAGCCTGGGGAGAACTATGGCTACACCTTC.

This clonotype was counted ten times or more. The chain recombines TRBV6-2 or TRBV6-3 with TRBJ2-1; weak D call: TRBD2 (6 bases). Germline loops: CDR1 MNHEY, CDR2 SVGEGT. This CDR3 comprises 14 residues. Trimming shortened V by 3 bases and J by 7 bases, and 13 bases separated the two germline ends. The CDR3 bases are TGTGCCAGCAGTTATGCGGGATTCATGAATGAGCAGTTCTTC. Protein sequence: CASSYAGFMNEQFF.

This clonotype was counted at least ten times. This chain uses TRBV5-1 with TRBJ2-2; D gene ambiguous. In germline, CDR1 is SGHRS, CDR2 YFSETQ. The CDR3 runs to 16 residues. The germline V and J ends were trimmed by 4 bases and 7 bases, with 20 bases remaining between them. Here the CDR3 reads CASSPQSRRLVGELFF. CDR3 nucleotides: TGCGCCAGCAGCCCCCAAAGTAGACGGCTGGTCGGGGAGCTGTTTTTT.

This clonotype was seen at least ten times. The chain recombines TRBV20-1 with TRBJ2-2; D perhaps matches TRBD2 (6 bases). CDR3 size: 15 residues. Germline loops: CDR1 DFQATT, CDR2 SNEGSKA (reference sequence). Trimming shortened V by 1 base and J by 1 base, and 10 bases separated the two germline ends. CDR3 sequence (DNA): TGCAGTGCTAGAGTTGGCGGGATGAACACCGGGGAGCTGTTTTTT. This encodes CSARVGGMNTGELFF.